This T cell receptor beta chain emerged from a study of cytomegalovirus exposure and HLA in healthy donors. PCR involved 60 Vbeta and 13 Jbeta primers. Sequenced by immunoSEQ multiplex PCR; TCRdb stores in-frame clones only, minus some. The sample has 150,000 to 200,000 clones, approximately 79% seen once; the top ten hold around 6.8%. The V and J ends lost 7 bases and 4 bases respectively, with 4 bases between them. The germline V gene encodes CDR1 SEHNR and CDR2 FQNEAQ (reference sequence). This CDR3 has 11 residues. Findings and caveats of the study: The study listed 150 to 200 cytomegalovirus-associated TCR beta chains. Researchers had no immune exposure information except CMV serostatus available. Despite most TCR sequences being rare, some public TCRs occurred in many donors. As a later analysis revealed, most CMV-associated TCR beta chains appeared HLA-restricted.

Worth noting for this clone: No antigen is known for it.

This chain uses TRBV7-9 with TRBJ1-4; D unresolved. The sequence came from a man aged 35 to 55 in good health and CMV-seropositive. Input material: PBMCs. CDR3 nucleotides: TGTGCCAGCACCGTTAATGAAAAACTGTTTTTT. Translation gives CASTVNEKLFF.